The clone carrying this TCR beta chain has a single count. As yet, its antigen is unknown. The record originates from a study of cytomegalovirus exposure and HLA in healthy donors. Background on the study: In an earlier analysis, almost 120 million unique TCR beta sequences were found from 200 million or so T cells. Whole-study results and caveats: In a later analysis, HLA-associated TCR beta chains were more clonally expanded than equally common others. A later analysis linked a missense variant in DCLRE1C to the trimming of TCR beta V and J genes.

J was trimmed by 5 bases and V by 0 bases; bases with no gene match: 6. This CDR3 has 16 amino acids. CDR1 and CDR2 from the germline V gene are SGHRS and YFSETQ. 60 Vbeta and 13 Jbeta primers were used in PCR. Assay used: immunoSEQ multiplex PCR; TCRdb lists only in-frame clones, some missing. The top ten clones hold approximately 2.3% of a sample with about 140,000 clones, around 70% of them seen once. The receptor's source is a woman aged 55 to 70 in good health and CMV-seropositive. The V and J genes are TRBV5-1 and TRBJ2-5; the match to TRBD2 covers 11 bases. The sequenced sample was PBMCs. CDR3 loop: CASSLGTSGSVETQYF. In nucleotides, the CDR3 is TGCGCCAGCAGCTTGGGAACTAGCGGGAGTGTGGAGACCCAGTACTTC. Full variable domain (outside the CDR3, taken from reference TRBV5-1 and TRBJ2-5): KAGVTQTPRYLIKTRGQQVTLSCSPISGHRSVSWYQQTPGQGLQFLFEYFSETQRNKGNFPGRFSGRQFSNSRSEMNVSTLELGDSALYLCASSLGTSGSVETQYFGPGTRLLVL.